These 21 T cell receptor beta chains were sequenced from one sample in a study of response to subunit inactivated influenza vaccine. Via MiXCR, TCRdb re-called the RT-PCR reads, giving one row per CDR3 protein. This sample has about half a million distinct CDR3 sequences, with over 9.5% found just once. The specimen was PBMCs from blood, collected 45 days after vaccination. These receptor sequences come from a man aged 45-60 years who received an inactivated influenza vaccine.

The rearrangement links TRBV3-1 to TRBJ1-1; D is uncertain. Germline CDR1 is LGHDT and CDR2 is YNNKEL (reference sequence). The CDR3 consists of 14 residues. V lost 0 bases and J 4 bases, leaving 9 bases between the germline ends. As DNA, the CDR3 is TGTGCCAGCAGCCAAGAGGGGTTTTCCACTGAAGCTTTCTTT. Its translation: CASSQEGFSTEAFF.

This clonotype was detected a few times. This rearrangement joins TRBV5-6 to TRBJ2-7, with D perhaps given as TRBD1 or TRBD2 (5 bases each). The germline CDR1 and CDR2 sequences are SGHDT and YYEEEE. This CDR3 region has 14 residues. V was pared by 4 bases and J by 1 base, with 12 bases between. In nucleotides, the CDR3 is TGTGCCAGCAGCCCCCGGGGACCGTCCTACGAGCAGTACTTC. It specifies CASSPRGPSYEQYF.

The gene calls are TRBV7-9 and TRBJ2-3; either TRBD1 or TRBD2 may fit D (5 bases each). Germline CDR1 and CDR2: SEHNR and FQNEAQ (reference sequence). The CDR3 has 15 residues. V dropped 0 bases and J dropped 6 bases, with 13 bases sitting between them. CDR3 in DNA: TGTGCCAGCAGCTTAGCAAACCGGGACCATGATACGCAGTATTTT. Protein: CASSLANRDHDTQYF.

The V call is TRBV20-1, the J call TRBJ1-6; D uncertain. This CDR3 has 14 residues. Germline CDR1 is DFQATT and CDR2 is SNEGSKA (reference sequence). V was clipped by 0 bases and J by 10 bases, with 13 bases between them. CDR3 DNA sequence: TGCAGTGCTAGAGATCACGGAGGAGGGTCACCCCTCCACTTT. Encoded protein: CSARDHGGGSPLHF.

The V call is TRBV20-1, the J call TRBJ2-7, with D unresolved. Between the trimmed V and J ends, which lost 6 bases and 1 base, there was a span of 10 bases. The germline CDR1 and CDR2 sequences are DFQATT and SNEGSKA (reference sequence). The CDR3 is made up of 12 amino acids. The CDR3 DNA sequence: TGCAGTGCCGTCGGTGAATCCTACGAGCAGTACTTC. Translating it yields CSAVGESYEQYF.

This clonotype has only a few counts. The V and J genes are TRBV15 and TRBJ2-7; 9 bases map to TRBD2. Germline V gene sequence: CDR1 LNHNV, CDR2 YYDKDF (reference sequence). The CDR3 is 16 residues long. V shed 0 bases and J 6 bases; nucleotides not matched to a gene: 9. For the CDR3, the DNA is TGTGCCACCAGCAGAGATCCCCCCTTAGCGGGAGTCGAGCAGTACTTC. This codes for CATSRDPPLAGVEQYF.

Notes on this clonotype: Relative to the germline gene, one junction end is altered; a read error may explain this. This chain joins TRBV5-1 and TRBJ2-1; weak D call: TRBD1 (5 bases). This CDR3 has 12 amino acids. Germline-derived CDR1 and CDR2 are SGHRS and YFSETQ. The CDR3 region has the DNA TGCGCCAGCAGCTTGTCAGGGAATGGGCAGTTCTTC. It is translated as CASSLSGNGQFF.

This clonotype turned up a few times. The chain carries TRBV7-2 and TRBJ2-5; 7 bases match TRBD2. CDR1 and CDR2 (germline): SGHTA, FQGNSA. This CDR3 contains 16 residues. V lost 1 base, J lost 1 base, and 6 bases stayed unmatched. The CDR3 DNA follows: TGTGCCAGCAGCTTAGGGCCGGGGGGAATCCAAGAGACCCAGTACTTC. Protein sequence: CASSLGPGGIQETQYF.

This clonotype was recorded a few times. J is TRBJ2-2 and V is TRBV7-9; D unresolved. The CDR3 has 15 residues. Germline CDR1 and CDR2: SEHNR and FQNEAQ (reference sequence). V was shortened by 1 base and J by 0 bases, with 6 bases between the two germline ends. Here the CDR3 reads CASSLGHTNTGELFF. As DNA, the CDR3 is TGTGCCAGCAGCTTAGGCCATACGAACACCGGGGAGCTGTTTTTT.

This chain links TRBV6-1 with TRBJ2-7; 7 nucleotides line up with TRBD1. After removal of 5 bases from V and 3 bases from J, the junction contained 7 bases not matched to a gene. The CDR3 is made up of 14 amino acids. Germline values: CDR1 MNHNS, CDR2 SASEGT. The DNA of the CDR3 is TGTGCCAGCAGTCCGTGGGACAGATACTACGAGCAGTACTTC. It translates to CASSPWDRYYEQYF.

This clonotype was observed at least ten times. The J gene is TRBJ2-1, the V gene TRBV7-2; a possible D gene is TRBD1 (6 bases). The CDR3 extends over 16 amino acids. Germline lookup yields CDR1 SGHTA and CDR2 FQGNSA. Trimming left V 5 bases short and J 5 bases short, with 19 bases between. CDR3 region: CASSVTSGAPHNEQFF. The CDR3 nucleotides read TGTGCCAGCAGCGTAACATCAGGGGCCCCGCACAATGAGCAGTTCTTC.

Ten or more counts support this clonotype. The chain recombines TRBV20-1 with TRBJ2-3; TRBD2 agrees at 13 bases. The CDR3 consists of 17 residues. Germline V lookup: CDR1 DFQATT, CDR2 SNEGSKA (reference sequence). The ends lost 5 bases at V and 5 bases at J; junction bases unmatched: 13. The CDR3 region has the DNA TGCAGTGCTGGGACTAGCGGGACCGGTTTTCTTCTAGATACGCAGTATTTT. It translates to CSAGTSGTGFLLDTQYF.

This clonotype was seen only a few times. The chain links TRBV12-3 or TRBV12-4 to TRBJ1-4, with 7 bases matching TRBD1. V shed 4 bases, J shed 7 bases, and the junction held 12 bases outside the gene matches. The CDR3 runs 16 residues. The CDR3 loop reads CASSSTGIQRSEKLFF. The CDR3 nucleotides read TGTGCCAGCAGTTCGACAGGGATCCAAAGGAGTGAAAAACTGTTTTTT.

In its sample, this clonotype was seen a few times. The chain has TRBV7-2 and TRBJ2-5; no definite D call. The germline V gene encodes CDR1 SGHTA and CDR2 FQGNSA. Trimming removed 3 bases at V and 4 bases at J, with 12 bases between. This CDR3 has 14 residues. CDR3 protein: CASSFRFKGETQYF. CDR3 in DNA: TGTGCCAGCAGCTTTAGGTTTAAGGGAGAGACCCAGTACTTC.

This clonotype was counted only a few times. The chain carries TRBV10-3 and TRBJ2-4; D gene uncertain. The germline V gene encodes CDR1 ENHRY and CDR2 SYGVKD. V was shortened by 3 bases and J by 8 bases, with 8 bases between the two germline ends. CDR3 length equals 12 residues. The CDR3 region has the DNA TGTGCCATCAGTGACAGTACGGACATTCAGTACTTC. Translated: CAISDSTDIQYF.

CDR3 in DNA: TGTGCCAGCAGAACCGCCGGGACAAACACCGGGGAGCTGTTTTTT. It encodes CASRTAGTNTGELFF. The chain employs TRBV6-2 or TRBV6-3 and TRBJ2-2; possible D gene TRBD1, 6 bases. Germline V lookup: CDR1 MNHEY, CDR2 SVGEGT. CDR3 size: 15 residues. V was trimmed by 6 bases and J by 2 bases, leaving 13 bases between them.

The chain joins TRBV7-2 to TRBJ2-7; D might be TRBD1 (5 bases). Trimming removed 4 bases at V and 4 bases at J, with 11 bases between. CDR3 length: 13 residues. CDR1 is SGHTA, CDR2 FQGNSA, per germline. CDR3 in DNA: TGTGCCAGCAGCTCACGGACAAATTACGAGCAGTACTTC. Its protein is CASSSRTNYEQYF.

The CDR3 bases are TGTGCCAGCAGCCCCCACGCGAGGGGCCGATGGAACACTGAAGCTTTCTTT. The encoded protein is CASSPHARGRWNTEAFF. The V and J genes are TRBV27 and TRBJ1-1; TRBD1 might be the D (5 bases). The CDR3 extends over 17 amino acids. The germline CDR1 and CDR2 sequences are MNHEY and SMNVEV (reference sequence). V was pared by 6 bases and J by 1 base, with 21 bases between.

The chain links TRBV20-1 to TRBJ2-1, with TRBD2 identical over 12 bases. The CDR3 extends over 15 amino acids. The germline CDR1 and CDR2 sequences are DFQATT and SNEGSKA (reference sequence). The V and J ends lost 6 bases and 5 bases, in that order; junction bases with no gene match: 8. Here the CDR3 DNA reads TGCAGTGCACAGACTAGCGGGAGCAACCACAATGAGCAGTTCTTC. As protein: CSAQTSGSNHNEQFF.

The chain uses TRBV5-8 and TRBJ2-1; D remains unclear. CDR1 is SGHTS and CDR2 is YDEGEE in the germline V gene. This CDR3 has 15 residues. Between the trimmed V and J ends, which lost 6 bases and 0 bases, there was a span of 13 bases. The DNA of the CDR3 is TGTGCCAGCACCGCGGACGGTAGCTCCTACAATGAGCAGTTCTTC. Translation gives CASTADGSSYNEQFF.

The sample holds a few counts of this clonotype. The V and J genes are TRBV7-2 and TRBJ1-1; D may be TRBD1 (5 bases). This CDR3 is built from 13 residues. The V gene lost 5 bases and the J gene lost 11 bases, with 18 bases spanning the gap. From germline, CDR1 is SGHTA and CDR2 FQGNSA. The CDR3 reads CASSVHPGLDAFF. For the CDR3, the DNA is TGTGCCAGCAGCGTTCATCCGGGACTTGACGCTTTCTTT.